The 29 T cell receptor beta chains listed next were all sequenced from one sample in a study of blood T cell repertoires in COVID-19. Assay: immunoSEQ multiplex PCR; the TCRdb copy retains only in-frame clones and omits some. Of around 150,000 clones in the sample, 70% to 85% were seen once. The sample consisted of peripheral blood. The receptors originated from a woman older than 75 in a cohort sampled during active or convalescent COVID-19.

J is TRBJ1-6 and V is TRBV28, with D possibly TRBD1 on 6 matching bases. Between the trimmed V and J ends, which lost 6 bases and 4 bases, there was a span of 13 bases. Looked up from germline, CDR1 is MDHEN and CDR2 is SYDVKM. The CDR3 consists of 15 residues. CDR3 loop: CASRSLGGYNSPLHF. In nucleotides, the CDR3 is TGTGCCAGCAGGTCACTAGGGGGATATAATTCACCCCTCCACTTT.

This clone occurred a few times. The rearrangement uses TRBV2 and TRBJ1-3, with D possibly matching TRBD1 (6 bases). The CDR3 covers 13 residues. Germline V gene data show CDR1 as SNHLY and CDR2 as FYNNEI. V gave up 6 bases and J gave up 2 bases, with 8 bases separating them. The CDR3 spells CASSHRAGNTIYF. CDR3 bases: TGTGCCAGCAGCCACAGGGCTGGAAACACCATATATTTT.

This chain links TRBV2 with TRBJ2-1, with D possibly being TRBD1 (6 bases). Trimming took off 6 bases at V and 7 bases at J, with 16 bases between the two ends. The germline gives CDR1 SNHLY, CDR2 FYNNEI. This CDR3 is built from 14 residues. The CDR3 reads CASRTGPLPNEQFF. The CDR3 bases are TGTGCCAGCAGGACAGGTCCACTACCGAATGAGCAGTTCTTC.

This clone was recorded a few times. This sequence joins TRBV7-9 and TRBJ2-3; 15 bases agree with TRBD2. Looked up from germline, CDR1 is SEHNR and CDR2 is FQNEAQ (reference sequence). The CDR3 sequence is 17 residues long. V lost 1 base, J lost 6 bases, and 5 bases stayed unmatched. The CDR3 nucleotides read TGTGCCAGCAGCTTAGGTCGGACTAGCGGGGGGGCCGATACGCAGTATTTT. It yields the protein CASSLGRTSGGADTQYF.

The CDR3 is CASSPSTGVRGNTIYF. CDR3 DNA: TGTGCCAGCAGTCCTTCGACAGGGGTACGTGGAAACACCATATATTTT. The chain joins TRBV28 to TRBJ1-3; 8 bases are shared with TRBD1. The CDR3 length is 16 residues. CDR1 is MDHEN, CDR2 SYDVKM, per germline. V lost 5 bases and J lost 3; bases outside the gene matches: 9.

The chain is built from TRBV5-4 and TRBJ1-3, with D unclear. Trimming stripped 2 bases from V and 4 bases from J, with 10 bases between. The length of the CDR3 is 14 residues. Germline values: CDR1 SGHNT, CDR2 YYREEE (reference sequence). The CDR3 protein is CASSFYSFGNTIYF. The CDR3 DNA is TGTGCCAGCAGCTTTTACTCGTTCGGAAACACCATATATTTT.

The chain recombines TRBV5-1 with TRBJ2-3, with unresolved D. Germline V gene data show CDR1 as SGHRS and CDR2 as YFSETQ. The CDR3 has 15 residues. V was shortened by 0 bases and J by 3 bases, with 11 bases between the two germline ends. The chain's CDR3 is CASSLESPMTDTQYF. CDR3 in DNA: TGCGCCAGCAGCTTGGAGTCCCCTATGACAGATACGCAGTATTTT.

This chain joins TRBV2 and TRBJ2-1; TRBD2 might be the D (5 bases). The CDR3 covers 13 residues. The germline V gene has CDR1 SNHLY and CDR2 FYNNEI. Trimming removed 5 bases from V and 10 bases from J, with 15 bases in between. CDR3 in amino acids: CASSPTRWEEQFF. The CDR3, as DNA: TGTGCCAGCAGTCCTACTAGGTGGGAGGAGCAGTTCTTC. Complete variable domain (other parts from reference TRBV2 and TRBJ2-1): EPEVTQTPSHQVTQMGQEVILRCVPISNHLYFYWYRQILGQKVEFLVSFYNNEISEKSEIFDDQFSVERPDGSNFTLKIRSTKLEDSAMYFCASSPTRWEEQFFGPGTRLTVL.

The chain employs TRBV18 and TRBJ1-2; D gene ambiguous. V lost 5 bases to trimming and J lost 0 bases, with 16 bases between them. Germline CDR1 and CDR2: KGHSH and LQKENI. The CDR3 sequence is 16 residues long. The CDR3 here is CASSSTFTGANYGYTF. As DNA, the CDR3 is TGTGCCAGCTCATCTACTTTCACGGGTGCTAACTATGGCTACACCTTC.

The chain recombines TRBV6-5 with TRBJ1-5; TRBD1 might be the D (6 bases). The germline gives CDR1 MNHEY, CDR2 SVGAGI. CDR3 length equals 16 residues. V was cut by 4 bases and J by 0 bases, with 13 bases left in between. The CDR3 DNA follows: TGTGCCAGCAGTTCCGGACGGACAGATAGCAATCAGCCCCAGCATTTT. Its translation is CASSSGRTDSNQPQHF.

This rearrangement joins TRBV4-2 to TRBJ2-1; TRBD1 is a possible D gene (6 bases). The CDR3 totals 15 residues. V was pared by 1 base and J by 8 bases, with 15 bases between. Germline-derived CDR1 and CDR2 are LGHNA and YNFKEQ. CDR3 nucleotides: TGTGCCAGCAGCCAAGGATCATCAGGGGCTGATGAGCAGTTCTTC. Translating gives CASSQGSSGADEQFF.

The chain combines TRBV5-1 with TRBJ2-6; no clear D. The CDR3 runs to 17 residues. Trimming removed 6 bases from V and 0 bases from J, with 16 bases in between. Germline lookup yields CDR1 SGHRS and CDR2 YFSETQ. The CDR3 reads CASKQTLQVSGANVLTF. As DNA, the CDR3 is TGCGCCAGCAAACAAACCCTGCAGGTCTCTGGGGCCAACGTCCTGACTTTC.

V is TRBV3-1 (or the pseudogene TRBV3-2) and J is TRBJ1-2; D might be TRBD1 (6 bases). This CDR3 spans 15 amino acids. The germline V gene has CDR1 LGHDT and CDR2 YNNKEL (reference sequence). The V and J ends lost 2 bases and 8 bases respectively, with 18 bases between them. CDR3 bases: TGTGCCAGCAGCCAACACAACAGGGAGAGTAAGGGCTACACCTTC. This sequence encodes CASSQHNRESKGYTF.

This clone was seen once. The chain joins TRBV29-1 to TRBJ2-1; 9 bases are a match to TRBD1. V lost 2 bases, J lost 7 bases, and 3 bases stayed unmatched. In germline, CDR1 is SQVTM, CDR2 ANQGSEA. The length of the CDR3 is 13 residues. CDR3 bases: TGCAGCGTTGAAACGGACAGGGGTAATGAGCAGTTCTTC. This codes for CSVETDRGNEQFF.

This chain joins TRBV19 and TRBJ1-5; 8 bases are shared with TRBD1. V lost 5 bases to trimming and J lost 2 bases; unmatched junction nucleotides: 5. The CDR3 loop spans 15 amino acids. Germline loops: CDR1 LNHDA, CDR2 SQIVND (reference sequence). The CDR3 sequence is CASSFGTGGNQPQHF. CDR3 coding DNA: TGTGCCAGTAGTTTCGGGACAGGCGGCAATCAGCCCCAGCATTTT. The full variable domain, completed using reference TRBV19 and TRBJ1-5, is DGGITQSPKYLFRKEGQNVTLSCEQNLNHDAMYWYRQDPGQGLRLIYYSQIVNDFQKGDIAEGYSVSREKKESFPLTVTSAQKNPTAFYLCASSFGTGGNQPQHFGDGTRLSIL.

The J gene is TRBJ1-1, the V gene TRBV19; D gene uncertain. The CDR3 has 12 residues. Germline loops: CDR1 LNHDA, CDR2 SQIVND (reference sequence). V shed 4 bases and J shed 11 bases, with 14 bases lying between them. CDR3 residues: CASSRVGGKAFF. CDR3 sequence (DNA): TGTGCCAGTAGTAGGGTTGGAGGGAAGGCTTTCTTT.

The chain recombines TRBV19 with TRBJ1-1; no reliable D call. Germline V lookup: CDR1 LNHDA, CDR2 SQIVND (reference sequence). The CDR3 runs to 14 residues. Deletions cut 10 bases from V and 2 bases from J, with 17 bases between. The CDR3 DNA follows: TGTGCCACCAAAGCACCGGGGAGAAACACTGAAGCTTTCTTT. Translation gives CATKAPGRNTEAFF.

This clone was seen many times. This chain joins TRBV2 and TRBJ2-7, with TRBD2 identical over 10 bases. Trimming cost V 1 base and J 4 bases; bases outside gene matches: 7. CDR3 length equals 16 residues. CDR1 SNHLY and CDR2 FYNNEI come from the germline V gene. The CDR3 is CASSEGPSGGPYEQYF. CDR3 DNA sequence: TGTGCCAGCAGTGAAGGGCCTAGCGGGGGTCCATACGAGCAGTACTTC.

The rearrangement uses TRBV10-2 and TRBJ2-1, with 8 bases identical to TRBD1. The CDR3 length is 13 residues. Germline CDR1 WSHSY, CDR2 SAAADI. V lost 6 bases and J lost 8; bases outside the gene matches: 6. The chain's CDR3 is CASRVGQGDEQFF. CDR3 bases: TGCGCCAGCAGGGTCGGACAGGGCGATGAGCAGTTCTTC.

The chain uses TRBV28 and TRBJ2-7; 7 bases agree with TRBD1. Germline CDR1 is MDHEN and CDR2 is SYDVKM. V gave up 5 bases and J gave up 2 bases; unmatched junction bases: 6. The CDR3 totals 14 residues. CDR3 residues: CASSQTGIPYEQYV. CDR3 DNA: TGTGCCAGCAGTCAGACAGGGATACCCTACGAGCAGTACGTC.

V and J are TRBV20-1 and TRBJ1-2; 7 bases are shared with TRBD1. The germline V gene has CDR1 DFQATT and CDR2 SNEGSKA (reference sequence). V gave up 6 bases and J gave up 8 bases; unmatched junction bases: 12. This CDR3 has 13 residues. CDR3 sequence: CSASNTGVGGYTF. The CDR3 nucleotides are TGCAGTGCGAGTAACACAGGGGTAGGGGGCTACACCTTC.

This sequence joins TRBV7-2 and TRBJ1-6, with D possibly TRBD1 on 6 matching bases. Germline CDR1 and CDR2: SGHTA and FQGNSA. The CDR3 covers 16 residues. Trimming took 5 bases from V and 0 from J, leaving 11 bases between them. CDR3 sequence: CASSERQASYNSPLHF. In DNA, the CDR3 is TGTGCCAGCAGCGAGCGACAGGCCTCCTATAATTCACCCCTCCACTTT.

The chain joins TRBV24-1 to TRBJ2-3; TRBD1 matches 7 bases. J gave up 0 bases and V 3 bases, and 8 bases lay outside the gene matches. The CDR3 has 17 residues. Germline CDR1 KGHDR, CDR2 SFDVKD. This chain's CDR3 is CATSDPGTVSSTDTQYF. The CDR3 DNA is TGTGCCACCAGTGATCCCGGGACAGTGTCTAGCACAGATACGCAGTATTTT.

The chain is built from TRBV20-1 and TRBJ1-4; a possible D gene is TRBD1 (6 bases). CDR3 length equals 13 residues. With 3 bases removed from V and 5 bases from J, the gap between germline ends came to 10 bases. Looked up from germline, CDR1 is DFQATT and CDR2 is SNEGSKA (reference sequence). The CDR3 DNA is TGCAGTGCTAGTGGGGGCGCGAATGAAAAACTGTTTTTT. This translates into CSASGGANEKLFF.

The chain links TRBV7-2 to TRBJ2-1; D not certain. Germline CDR1 and CDR2: SGHTA and FQGNSA. The CDR3 contains 14 residues. V dropped 1 base and J dropped 8 bases, with 12 bases sitting between them. The CDR3 bases are TGTGCCAGCAGCTTAGGGTCTGCGTTGTATGAGCAGTTCTTC. It encodes CASSLGSALYEQFF.

The chain has TRBV7-6 and TRBJ1-1; tentatively, D is TRBD1 (6 bases). The CDR3 is 16 residues long. The V end lost 4 bases, the J end lost 0 bases, and 15 bases lay between the germline ends. CDR1 and CDR2 from the germline V gene are SGHVS and FNYEAQ. The CDR3 sequence: CASSSAGGRLNTEAFF. CDR3 sequence (DNA): TGTGCCAGCAGCTCCGCGGGGGGCCGGTTGAACACTGAAGCTTTCTTT.

This chain links TRBV9 with TRBJ2-4; 8 bases are a match to TRBD2. J lost 8 bases, V lost 4 bases, and 14 bases had no gene match. The CDR3 sequence is 16 residues long. Germline lookup yields CDR1 SGDLS and CDR2 YYNGEE. The CDR3 coding sequence is TGTGCCAGCAGCCCCCGGGGGGGACCCCCGTTGGACATTCAGTACTTC. Protein: CASSPRGGPPLDIQYF.

The rearrangement uses TRBV2 and TRBJ1-6; no definite D call. V lost 7 bases to trimming and J lost 7 bases, with 8 bases between them. The CDR3 extends over 12 amino acids. CDR1 is SNHLY, CDR2 FYNNEI, per germline. As DNA, the CDR3 is TGTGCCAGCACCGGCGGCAATTCACCCCTCCACTTT. Translating it yields CASTGGNSPLHF.

This chain connects TRBV2 to TRBJ2-5; 8 nucleotides match TRBD1. Germline CDR1 and CDR2: SNHLY and FYNNEI. The CDR3 extends over 15 amino acids. The V gene end was trimmed by 7 bases and the J gene end by 5 bases; junction bases not matched to a gene: 12. This CDR3 is CASTYPDRAGETQYF. The CDR3 DNA is TGTGCCAGCACTTACCCGGACAGGGCTGGCGAGACCCAGTACTTC.